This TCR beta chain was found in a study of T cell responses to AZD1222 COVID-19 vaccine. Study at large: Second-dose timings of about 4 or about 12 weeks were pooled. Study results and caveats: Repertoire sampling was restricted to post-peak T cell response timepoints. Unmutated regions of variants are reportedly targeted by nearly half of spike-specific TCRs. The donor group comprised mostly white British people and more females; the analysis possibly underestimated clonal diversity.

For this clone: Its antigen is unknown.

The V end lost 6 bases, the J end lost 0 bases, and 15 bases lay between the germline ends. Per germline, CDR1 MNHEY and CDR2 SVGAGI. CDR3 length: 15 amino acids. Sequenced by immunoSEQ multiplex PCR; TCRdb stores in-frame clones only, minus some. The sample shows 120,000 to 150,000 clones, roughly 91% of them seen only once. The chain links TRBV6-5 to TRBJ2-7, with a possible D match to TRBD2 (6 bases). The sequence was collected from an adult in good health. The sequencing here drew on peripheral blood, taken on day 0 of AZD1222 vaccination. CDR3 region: CASRTSRGSSYEQYF. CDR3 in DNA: TGTGCCAGCAGAACCTCTCGGGGGAGCTCCTACGAGCAGTACTTC.